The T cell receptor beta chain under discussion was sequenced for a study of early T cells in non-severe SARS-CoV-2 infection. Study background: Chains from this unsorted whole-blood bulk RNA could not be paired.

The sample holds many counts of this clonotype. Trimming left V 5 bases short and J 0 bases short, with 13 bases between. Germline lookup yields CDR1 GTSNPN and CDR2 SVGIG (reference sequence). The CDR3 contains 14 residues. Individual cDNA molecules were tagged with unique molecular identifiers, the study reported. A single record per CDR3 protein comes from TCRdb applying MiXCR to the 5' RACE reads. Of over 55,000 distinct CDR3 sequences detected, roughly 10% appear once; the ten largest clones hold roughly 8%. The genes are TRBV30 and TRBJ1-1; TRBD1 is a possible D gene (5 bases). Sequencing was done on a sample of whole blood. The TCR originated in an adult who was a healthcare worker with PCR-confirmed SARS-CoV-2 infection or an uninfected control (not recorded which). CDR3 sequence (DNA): TGTGCCTGGTTGCCAGGGATGGTGAACACTGAAGCTTTCTTT. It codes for CAWLPGMVNTEAFF.